This T cell receptor beta chain derives from a study of blood T cell repertoires in COVID-19. Background on the study: T cells, B-cell-depleted T cells, or PBMCs provided the cDNA or gDNA that served as material.

Assignments of participants to cohorts depended upon their own reported clinical history. How the authors handled the data: Researchers report that nucleated cell counts were estimated from reference gene primer amplification. Profiling relied on immunoSEQ multiplex PCR, and the TCRdb table lists in-frame clones only, not all of them. V, J and clone size are taken as reported in that table, and D and trimming were inferred from the DNA itself. The sample holds more than 300,000 clones; more than 90% are singletons and the top ten take about a fifth. V was pared by 3 bases and J by 8 bases, with 19 bases between. The CDR3 loop spans 15 amino acids. From germline, CDR1 is MDHEN and CDR2 SYDVKM.

This sequence originates from a woman aged 25-40 years who had recovered from COVID-19. The chain carries TRBV28 and TRBJ1-2; a weak D match, TRBD1 (5 bases). The material sequenced was PBMCs or T cells enriched from blood (not recorded which). DNA for the CDR3: TGTGCCAGCAGTTTGCCGGCGGGGGACCGCGGGGGCTACACCTTC. Amino acids: CASSLPAGDRGGYTF.